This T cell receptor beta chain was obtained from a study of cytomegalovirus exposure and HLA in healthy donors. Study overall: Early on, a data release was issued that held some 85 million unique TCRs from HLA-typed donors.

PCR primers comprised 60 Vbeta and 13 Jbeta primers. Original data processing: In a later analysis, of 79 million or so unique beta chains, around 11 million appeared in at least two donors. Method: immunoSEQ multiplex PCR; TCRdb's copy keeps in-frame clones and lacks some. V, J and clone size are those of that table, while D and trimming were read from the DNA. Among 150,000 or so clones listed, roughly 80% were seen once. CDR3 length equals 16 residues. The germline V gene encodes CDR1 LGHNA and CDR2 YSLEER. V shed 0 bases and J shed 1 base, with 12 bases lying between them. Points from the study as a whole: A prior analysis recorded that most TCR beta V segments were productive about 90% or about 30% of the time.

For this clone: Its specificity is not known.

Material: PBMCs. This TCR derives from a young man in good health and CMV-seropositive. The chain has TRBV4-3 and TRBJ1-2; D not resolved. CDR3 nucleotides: TGCGCCAGCAGCCAAGATTCCTACTCGAGTAACTATGGCTACACCTTC. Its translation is CASSQDSYSSNYGYTF.